This section outlines one TCR beta chain sequence together with its context. This sample was taken from a study of blood T cell repertoires in COVID-19. Across the whole study: Donors in the United States, Italy and Spain gave samples during acute or convalescent COVID-19.

TCRdb's table, derived via immunoSEQ multiplex PCR, lists solely in-frame clones and lacks some. Of approximately 250,000 clones in the sample, 91% are singletons; the top ten hold around 2.8%. The ends lost 8 bases at V and 7 bases at J; junction bases unmatched: 7. Germline CDR1 reads SNHLY; CDR2 reads FYNNEI. The CDR3 consists of 14 residues. Participant ages covered about 18 to 100 years across 24 US areas. Donors were grouped by their self-reported clinical history. A case of COVID-19 had been met by exposed participants within 2 weeks before study entry. The J gene is TRBJ1-6, the V gene TRBV2, with 8 positions matching TRBD1. The sample consisted of PBMCs or T cells enriched from blood (not recorded which). This clonotype was sampled from a man between 35 and 55 years old who had been exposed to COVID-19. Here the CDR3 reads CASHWDRINSPLHF. CDR3 coding DNA: TGTGCCAGCCACTGGGACAGGATCAATTCACCCCTCCACTTT.